These T cell receptor beta chains were read from a single sample in a study of CD8 T cells in ankylosing spondylitis. One entry per CDR3 protein results from TCRdb running MiXCR on the 5' RACE reads. The sample holds around 130,000 distinct CDR3 sequences; around 8.5% are singletons and the top ten take roughly 3.4%. Sequencing was carried out using blood, either unsorted or a sorted T cell fraction (not recorded which). These receptors came from a male donor with ankylosing spondylitis or in good health (not recorded which). CDR3s include the opening cysteine and the closing phenylalanine or tryptophan. Each record gives: clone size, J gene, D gene, V gene, CDR3 DNA, CDR3 protein. D genes are given only for firm matches. Some rows have no size entry. The others give once, few or many, or a class for an expanded clone.

size: many; J: TRBJ2-1; D: NA; V: TRBV20-1; DNA: TGCAGTGCTAGGGGTACACGGAATGAGCAGTTCTTC; CDR3: CSARGTRNEQFF
size: many; J: TRBJ2-7; D: TRBD2; V: TRBV7-6; DNA: TGTGCCAGCAGCGCCGGGACTAACTCCTACGAGCAGTACTTC; CDR3: CASSAGTNSYEQYF
size: many; J: TRBJ1-6; D: NA; V: TRBV5-1; DNA: TGCGCCAGCAGCTTGGAACAGAGCTCCTATAATTCACCCCTCCACTTT; CDR3: CASSLEQSSYNSPLHF
size: many; J: TRBJ2-1; D: NA; V: TRBV6-2/TRBV6-3; DNA: TGTGCCAGCAGTTACGGCGACAGAATATACAATGAGCAGTTCTTC; CDR3: CASSYGDRIYNEQFF
size: few; J: TRBJ2-5; D: NA; V: TRBV12-3/TRBV12-4; DNA: TGTGCCAGCAGTCGGACTAATGGGGCCCAGTACTTC; CDR3: CASSRTNGAQYF
size: few; J: TRBJ2-1; D: TRBD1; V: TRBV18; DNA: TGTGCCAGCTCACCATCCCGGACAGGGAGGTCCAGCGACAGGACCCTCTCCTACAATGAGCAGTTCTTC; CDR3: CASSPSRTGRSSDRTLSYNEQFF
size: many; J: TRBJ2-3; D: NA; V: TRBV5-1; DNA: TGCGCCAGCAGCTTTGAAAGCGGGAGCACAGATACGCAGTATTTT; CDR3: CASSFESGSTDTQYF
size: many; J: TRBJ2-1; D: TRBD2; V: TRBV4-3; DNA: TGCGCCAGCAGCCAAGATCTAGGAGCGGGAGGGCCGAGGGAGCAGTTCTTC; CDR3: CASSQDLGAGGPREQFF
size: many; J: TRBJ2-1; D: NA; V: TRBV29-1; DNA: TGCAGCGTTGAAAGGCGGGATGTAGGGTTAGGTGAGCAGTTCTTC; CDR3: CSVERRDVGLGEQFF
size: NA; J: TRBJ1-4; D: NA; V: TRBV7-6; DNA: TGTGCCAGCAGCTTAGAGGCAGATAATGAAAAACTGTTTTTT; CDR3: CASSLEADNEKLFF
size: NA; J: TRBJ2-7; D: NA; V: TRBV4-1; DNA: TGCGCCAGCAGCCAAGGGCTGTCCCCGCTCTCCTACGAGCAGTACTTC; CDR3: CASSQGLSPLSYEQYF
size: many; J: TRBJ2-4; D: NA; V: TRBV29-1; DNA: TGCAGCGTCAAGGGGGAACGGGCCCCTCGAGCCCAACTAGCCAAAAACATTCAGTACTTC; CDR3: CSVKGERAPRAQLAKNIQYF
size: many; J: TRBJ2-1; D: NA; V: TRBV12-3/TRBV12-4; DNA: TGTGCCAGCAGTCTACGCCGAATCATTTCCTACAATGAGCAGTTCTTC; CDR3: CASSLRRIISYNEQFF
size: many; J: TRBJ2-7; D: NA; V: TRBV5-1; DNA: TGCGCCAGCAGCTTCTCGGGCAACGAGCAGTACTTC; CDR3: CASSFSGNEQYF
size: many; J: TRBJ2-2; D: NA; V: TRBV20-1; DNA: TGCAGTATCCCCCGTTCTTTTGGGAGTACGGGGGAGCTGTTTTTT; CDR3: CSIPRSFGSTGELFF
size: many; J: TRBJ1-4; D: NA; V: TRBV15; DNA: TGTGCCACCAGCAGAGGGAATGAAAAACTGTTTTTT; CDR3: CATSRGNEKLFF